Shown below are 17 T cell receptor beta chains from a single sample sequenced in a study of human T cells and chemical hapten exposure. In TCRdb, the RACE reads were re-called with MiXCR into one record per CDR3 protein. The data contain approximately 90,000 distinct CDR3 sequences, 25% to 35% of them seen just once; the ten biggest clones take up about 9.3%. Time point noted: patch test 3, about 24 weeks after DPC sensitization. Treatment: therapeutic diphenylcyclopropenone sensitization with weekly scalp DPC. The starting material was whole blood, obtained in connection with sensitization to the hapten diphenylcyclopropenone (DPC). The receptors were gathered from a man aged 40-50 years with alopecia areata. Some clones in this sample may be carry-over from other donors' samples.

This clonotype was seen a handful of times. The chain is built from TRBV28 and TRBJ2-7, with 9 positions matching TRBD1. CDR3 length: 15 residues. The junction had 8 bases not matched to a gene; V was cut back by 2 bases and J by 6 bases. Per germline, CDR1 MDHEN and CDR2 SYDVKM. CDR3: CASSLRPGTGSEQYF. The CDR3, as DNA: TGTGCCAGCAGTTTACGTCCCGGGACAGGGTCCGAGCAGTACTTC.

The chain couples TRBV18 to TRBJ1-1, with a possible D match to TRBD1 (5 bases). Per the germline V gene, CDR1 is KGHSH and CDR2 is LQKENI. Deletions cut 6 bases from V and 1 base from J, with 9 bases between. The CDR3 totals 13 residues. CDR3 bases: TGTGCCAGCTCGCCTACAGGGAACACTGAAGCTTTCTTT. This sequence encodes CASSPTGNTEAFF.

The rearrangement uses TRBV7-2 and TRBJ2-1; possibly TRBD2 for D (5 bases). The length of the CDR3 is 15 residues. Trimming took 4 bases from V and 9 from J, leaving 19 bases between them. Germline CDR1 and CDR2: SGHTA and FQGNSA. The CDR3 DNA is TGTGCCAGCAGCTCCCGGACTCTCGCCTCCGTTGAGCAGTTCTTC. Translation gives CASSSRTLASVEQFF.

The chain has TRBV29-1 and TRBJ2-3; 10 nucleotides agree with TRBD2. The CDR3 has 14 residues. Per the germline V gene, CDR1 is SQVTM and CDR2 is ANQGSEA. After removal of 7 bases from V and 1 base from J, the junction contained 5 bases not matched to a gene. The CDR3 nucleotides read TGCAGCGCGGGAGGACTAGCGGGCACAGATACGCAGTATTTT. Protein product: CSAGGLAGTDTQYF.

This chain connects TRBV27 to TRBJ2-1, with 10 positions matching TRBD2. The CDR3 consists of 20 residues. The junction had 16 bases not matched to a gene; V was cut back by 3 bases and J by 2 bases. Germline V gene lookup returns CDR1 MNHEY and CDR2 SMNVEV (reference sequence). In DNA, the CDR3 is TGTGCCAGCAGTTTTTTGGGAGGGGCTAGCGGGGGTGTTCCCTACAATGAGCAGTTCTTC. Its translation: CASSFLGGASGGVPYNEQFF.

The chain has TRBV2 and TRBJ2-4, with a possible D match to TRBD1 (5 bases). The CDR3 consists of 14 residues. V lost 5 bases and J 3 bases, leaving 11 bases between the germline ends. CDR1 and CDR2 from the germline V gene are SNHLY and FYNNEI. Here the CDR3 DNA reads TGTGCCAGCAGTCTTACAGGTTTCAAAAACATTCAGTACTTC. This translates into CASSLTGFKNIQYF.

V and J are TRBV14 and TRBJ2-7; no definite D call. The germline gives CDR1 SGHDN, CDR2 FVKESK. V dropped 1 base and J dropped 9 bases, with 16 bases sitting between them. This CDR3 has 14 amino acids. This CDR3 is CASSQVSRPWGQYF. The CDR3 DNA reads TGTGCCAGCAGCCAAGTGTCTCGGCCCTGGGGGCAGTACTTC.

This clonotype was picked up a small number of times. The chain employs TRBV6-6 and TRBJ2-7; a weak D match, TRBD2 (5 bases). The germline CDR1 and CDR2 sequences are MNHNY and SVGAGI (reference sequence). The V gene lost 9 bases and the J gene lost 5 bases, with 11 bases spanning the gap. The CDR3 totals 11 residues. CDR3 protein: CASSWTDEQYF. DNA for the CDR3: TGTGCCAGTAGCTGGACTGACGAGCAGTACTTC.

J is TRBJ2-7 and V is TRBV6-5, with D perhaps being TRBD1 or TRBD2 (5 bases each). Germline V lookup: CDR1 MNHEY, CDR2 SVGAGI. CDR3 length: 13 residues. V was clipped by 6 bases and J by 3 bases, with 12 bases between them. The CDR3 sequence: CASRTVGVYEQYF. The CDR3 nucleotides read TGTGCCAGCAGGACAGTGGGGGTCTACGAGCAGTACTTC.

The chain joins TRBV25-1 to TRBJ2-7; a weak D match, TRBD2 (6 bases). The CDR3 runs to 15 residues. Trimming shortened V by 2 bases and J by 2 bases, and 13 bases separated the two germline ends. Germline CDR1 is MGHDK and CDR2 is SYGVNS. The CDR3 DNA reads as TGTGCCAGCAGTGAAATAGCGGCGGAGGCCTACGAGCAGTACTTC. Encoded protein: CASSEIAAEAYEQYF.

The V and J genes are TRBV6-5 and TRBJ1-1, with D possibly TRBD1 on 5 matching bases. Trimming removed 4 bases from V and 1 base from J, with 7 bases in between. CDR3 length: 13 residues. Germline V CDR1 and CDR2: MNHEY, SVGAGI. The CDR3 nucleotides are TGTGCCAGCAGTTTTACAGGGAACACTGAAGCTTTCTTT. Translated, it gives CASSFTGNTEAFF.

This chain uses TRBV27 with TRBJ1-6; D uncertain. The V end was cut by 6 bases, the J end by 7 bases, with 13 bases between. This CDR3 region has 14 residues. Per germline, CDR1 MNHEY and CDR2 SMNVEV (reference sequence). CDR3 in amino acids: CASRGGGRNSPLHF. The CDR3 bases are TGTGCCAGCAGGGGCGGCGGACGAAATTCACCCCTCCACTTT.

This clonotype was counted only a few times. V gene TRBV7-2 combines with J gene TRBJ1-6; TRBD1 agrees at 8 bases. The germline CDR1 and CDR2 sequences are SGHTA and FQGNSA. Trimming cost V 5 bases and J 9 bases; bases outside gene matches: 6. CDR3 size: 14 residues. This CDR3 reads CASSQQGVGSPLHF. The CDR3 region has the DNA TGTGCCAGCAGCCAACAGGGGGTTGGTTCACCCCTCCACTTT.

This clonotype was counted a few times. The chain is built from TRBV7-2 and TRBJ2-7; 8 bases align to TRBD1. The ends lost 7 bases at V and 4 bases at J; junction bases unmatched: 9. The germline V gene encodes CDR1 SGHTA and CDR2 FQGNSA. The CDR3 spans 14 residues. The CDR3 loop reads CASTPAWTGYEQYF. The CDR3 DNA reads TGTGCCAGCACCCCCGCGTGGACAGGGTACGAGCAGTACTTC.

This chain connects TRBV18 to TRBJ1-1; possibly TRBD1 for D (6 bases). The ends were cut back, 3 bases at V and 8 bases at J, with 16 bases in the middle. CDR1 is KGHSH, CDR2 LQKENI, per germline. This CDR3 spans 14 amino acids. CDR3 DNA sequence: TGTGCCAGCTCACCGCTATCCCAGGGGCGAGAAGCTTTCTTT. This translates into CASSPLSQGREAFF.

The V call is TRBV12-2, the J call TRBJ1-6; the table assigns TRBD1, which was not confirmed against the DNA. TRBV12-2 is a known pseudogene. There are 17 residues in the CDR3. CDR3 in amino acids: CASRLVGVRDRGSPLHF. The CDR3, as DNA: TGTGCAAGTCGCTTAGTTGGGGTGAGGGATAGGGGATCACCCCTCCACTTT.

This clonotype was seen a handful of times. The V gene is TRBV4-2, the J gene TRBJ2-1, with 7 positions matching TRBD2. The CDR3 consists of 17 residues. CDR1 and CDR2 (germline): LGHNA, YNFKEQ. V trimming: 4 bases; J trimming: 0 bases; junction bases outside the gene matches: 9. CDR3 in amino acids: CASSREAGANSYNEQFF. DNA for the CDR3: TGTGCCAGCAGCCGTGAGGCGGGAGCTAACTCCTACAATGAGCAGTTCTTC.